By proportion, the clone carrying this TCR beta chain is medium-sized. What it binds is not known. These data are taken from a study of metastatic and nonmetastatic thyroid tumors. Study as a whole: Blood and tumor or nodule tissue repertoires from malignant and benign thyroid patients were compared.

TCRdb reanalyzed the PCR reads via MiXCR. The sample contains some 16,000 clones, about 30% of which appear only once. Broader study findings: Malignant tumors reportedly showed significantly higher TCR beta diversity than benign nodules in both blood and tumor.

Per the germline V gene, CDR1 is SNHLY and CDR2 is FYNNEI. This CDR3 is 13 amino acids long. Trimming pared 7 bases from V and 0 bases from J, leaving 10 bases between. No treatment had been given to any patient before thyroid surgery. The TCR sequence derives from a male donor with papillary thyroid cancer or a benign thyroid nodule (not recorded which). Some clones in this sample may be carry-over from other donors' samples. Sequenced material: tumor tissue. The chain recombines TRBV2 with TRBJ2-7; D unclear. This CDR3 is CASKGGASYEQYF. CDR3 bases: TGTGCCAGCAAGGGCGGTGCCTCCTACGAGCAGTACTTC. Variable domain in full (rest from reference TRBV2 and TRBJ2-7): EPEVTQTPSHQVTQMGQEVILRCVPISNHLYFYWYRQILGQKVEFLVSFYNNEISEKSEIFDDQFSVERPDGSNFTLKIRSTKLEDSAMYFCASKGGASYEQYFGPGTRLTVT.